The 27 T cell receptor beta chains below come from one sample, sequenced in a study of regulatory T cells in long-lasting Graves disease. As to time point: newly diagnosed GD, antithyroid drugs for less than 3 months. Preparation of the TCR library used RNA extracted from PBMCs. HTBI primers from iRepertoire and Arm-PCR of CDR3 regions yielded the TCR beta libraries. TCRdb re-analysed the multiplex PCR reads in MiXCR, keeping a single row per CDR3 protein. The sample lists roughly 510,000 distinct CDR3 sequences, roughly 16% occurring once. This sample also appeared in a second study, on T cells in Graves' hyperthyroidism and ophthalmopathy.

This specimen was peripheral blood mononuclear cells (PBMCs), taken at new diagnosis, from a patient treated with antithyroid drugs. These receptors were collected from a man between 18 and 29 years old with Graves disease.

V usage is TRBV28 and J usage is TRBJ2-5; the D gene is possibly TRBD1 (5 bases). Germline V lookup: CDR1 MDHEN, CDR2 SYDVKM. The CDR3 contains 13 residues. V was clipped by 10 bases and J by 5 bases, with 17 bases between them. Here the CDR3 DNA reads TGTGCCACTAGTTCAGGGATGGGGGAGACCCAGTACTTC. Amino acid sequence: CATSSGMGETQYF.

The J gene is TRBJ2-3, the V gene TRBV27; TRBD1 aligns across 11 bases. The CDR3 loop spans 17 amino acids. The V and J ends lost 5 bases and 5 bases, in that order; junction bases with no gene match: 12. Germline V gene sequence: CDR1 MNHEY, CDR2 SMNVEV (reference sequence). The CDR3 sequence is CASSLLGGTGGKDTQYF. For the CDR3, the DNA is TGTGCCAGCAGTCTCCTAGGGGGGACAGGGGGTAAAGATACGCAGTATTTT.

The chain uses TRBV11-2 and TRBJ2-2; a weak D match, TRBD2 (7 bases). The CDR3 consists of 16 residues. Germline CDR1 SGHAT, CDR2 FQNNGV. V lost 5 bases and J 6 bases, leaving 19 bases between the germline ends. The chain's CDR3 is CASSLILEGGSGELFF. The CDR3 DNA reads TGTGCCAGCAGCCTCATTCTAGAGGGGGGGTCCGGGGAGCTGTTTTTT.

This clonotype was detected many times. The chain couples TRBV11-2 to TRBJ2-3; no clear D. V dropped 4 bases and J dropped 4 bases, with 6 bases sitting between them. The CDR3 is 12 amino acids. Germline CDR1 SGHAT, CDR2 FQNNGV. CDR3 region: CASSWGSDTQYF. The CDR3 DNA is TGTGCCAGCAGCTGGGGATCAGATACGCAGTATTTT.

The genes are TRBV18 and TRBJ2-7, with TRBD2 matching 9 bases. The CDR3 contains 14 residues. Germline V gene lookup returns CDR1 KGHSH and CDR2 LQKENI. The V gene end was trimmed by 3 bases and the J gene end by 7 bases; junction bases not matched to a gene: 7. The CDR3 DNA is TGTGCCAGCTCACCCGCGGGAGGGCGGGGAGAGCAGTACTTC. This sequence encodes CASSPAGGRGEQYF.

This CDR3 is CASSFPDRGGNTIYF. CDR3 DNA sequence: TGTGCCAGCAGTTTCCCAGACCGCGGTGGAAACACCATATATTTT. The V gene is TRBV12-3 or TRBV12-4, the J gene TRBJ1-3; unclear D gene. V was trimmed by 3 bases and J by 3 bases, leaving 12 bases between them. This CDR3 spans 15 amino acids.

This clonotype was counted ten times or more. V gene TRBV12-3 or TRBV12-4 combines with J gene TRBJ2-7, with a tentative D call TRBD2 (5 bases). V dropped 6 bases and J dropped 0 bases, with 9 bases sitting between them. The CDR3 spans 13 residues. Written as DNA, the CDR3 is TGTGCCAGCAGGGGCCGGGACTCCTACGAGCAGTACTTC. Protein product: CASRGRDSYEQYF.

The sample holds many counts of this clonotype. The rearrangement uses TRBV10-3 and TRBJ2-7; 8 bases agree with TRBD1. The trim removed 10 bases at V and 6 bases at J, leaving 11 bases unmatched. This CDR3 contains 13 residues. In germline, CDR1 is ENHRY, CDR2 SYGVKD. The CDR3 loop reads CASRDSGGSEQYF. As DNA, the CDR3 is TGTGCCAGCCGGGACTCAGGGGGCTCCGAGCAGTACTTC.

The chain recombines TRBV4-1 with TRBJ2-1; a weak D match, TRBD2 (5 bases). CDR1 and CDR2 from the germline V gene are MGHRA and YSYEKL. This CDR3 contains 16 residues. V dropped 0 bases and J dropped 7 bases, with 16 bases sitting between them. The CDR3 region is CASSQDGGSSGNEQFF. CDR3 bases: TGCGCCAGCAGCCAAGACGGCGGCTCCTCGGGGAATGAGCAGTTCTTC.

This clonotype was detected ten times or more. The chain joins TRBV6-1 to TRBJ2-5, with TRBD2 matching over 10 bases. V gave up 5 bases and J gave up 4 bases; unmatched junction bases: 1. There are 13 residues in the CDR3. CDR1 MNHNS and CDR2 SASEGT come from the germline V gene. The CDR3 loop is CASSIAGGETQYF. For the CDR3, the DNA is TGTGCCAGCAGTATAGCGGGAGGAGAGACCCAGTACTTC.

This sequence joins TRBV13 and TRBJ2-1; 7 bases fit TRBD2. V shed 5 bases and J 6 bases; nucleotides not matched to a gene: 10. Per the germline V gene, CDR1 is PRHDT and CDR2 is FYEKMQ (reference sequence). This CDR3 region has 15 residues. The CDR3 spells CASSPFAGVGNEQFF. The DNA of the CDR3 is TGTGCCAGCAGCCCCTTTGCGGGAGTTGGCAATGAGCAGTTCTTC. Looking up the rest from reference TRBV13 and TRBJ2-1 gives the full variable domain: AAGVIQSPRHLIKEKRETATLKCYPIPRHDTVYWYQQGPGQDPQFLISFYEKMQSDKGSIPDRFSAQQFSDYHSELNMSSLELGDSALYFCASSPFAGVGNEQFFGPGTRLTVL.

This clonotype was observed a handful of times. The CDR3 sequence: CASSLEANRRIYGYTF. The CDR3 DNA follows: TGCGCCAGCAGCTTGGAGGCGAACAGGCGAATCTATGGCTACACCTTC. The V and J genes are TRBV5-1 and TRBJ1-2, with D tentatively TRBD1 (5 bases). V was cut by 0 bases and J by 4 bases, with 16 bases left in between. The CDR3 spans 16 residues. Germline V gene lookup returns CDR1 SGHRS and CDR2 YFSETQ.

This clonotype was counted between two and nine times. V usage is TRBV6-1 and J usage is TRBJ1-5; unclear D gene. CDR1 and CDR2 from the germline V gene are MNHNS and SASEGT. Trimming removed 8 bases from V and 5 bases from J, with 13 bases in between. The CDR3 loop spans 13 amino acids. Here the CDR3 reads CASAEVGYQPQHF. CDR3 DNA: TGTGCCAGCGCCGAAGTAGGATATCAGCCCCAGCATTTT.

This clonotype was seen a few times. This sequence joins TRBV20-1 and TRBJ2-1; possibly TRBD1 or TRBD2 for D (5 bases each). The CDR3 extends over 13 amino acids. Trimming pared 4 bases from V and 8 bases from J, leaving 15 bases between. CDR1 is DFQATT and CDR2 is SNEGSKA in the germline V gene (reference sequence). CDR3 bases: TGCAGTGCTACGGGACCGGTTGGCGATGAGCAGTTCTTC. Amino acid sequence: CSATGPVGDEQFF.

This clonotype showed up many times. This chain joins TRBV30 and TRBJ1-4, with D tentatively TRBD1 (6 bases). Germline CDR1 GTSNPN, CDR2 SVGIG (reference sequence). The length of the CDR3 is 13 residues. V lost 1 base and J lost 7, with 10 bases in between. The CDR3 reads CAWSGGQGEKLFF. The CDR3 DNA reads TGTGCCTGGAGTGGGGGGCAGGGTGAAAAACTGTTTTTT. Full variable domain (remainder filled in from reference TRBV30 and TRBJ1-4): SQTIHQWPATLVQPVGSPLSLECTVEGTSNPNLYWYRQAAGRGLQLLFYSVGIGQISSEVPQNLSASRPQDRQFILSSKKLLLSDSGFYLCAWSGGQGEKLFFGSGTQLSVL.

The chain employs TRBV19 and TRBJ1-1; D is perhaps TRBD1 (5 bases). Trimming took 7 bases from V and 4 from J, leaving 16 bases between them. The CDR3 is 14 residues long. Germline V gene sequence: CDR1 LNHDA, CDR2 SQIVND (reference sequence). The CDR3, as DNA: TGTGCCAGTACCATACGGGGCGGGGGCACTGAAGCTTTCTTT. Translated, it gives CASTIRGGGTEAFF.

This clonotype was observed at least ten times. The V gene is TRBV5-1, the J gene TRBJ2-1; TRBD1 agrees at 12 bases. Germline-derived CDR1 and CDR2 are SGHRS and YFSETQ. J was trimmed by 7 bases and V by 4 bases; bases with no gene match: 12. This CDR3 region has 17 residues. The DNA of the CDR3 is TGCGCCAGCAGCCCCAATCCGGGACAGGGGGCGTTGAATGAGCAGTTCTTC. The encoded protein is CASSPNPGQGALNEQFF.

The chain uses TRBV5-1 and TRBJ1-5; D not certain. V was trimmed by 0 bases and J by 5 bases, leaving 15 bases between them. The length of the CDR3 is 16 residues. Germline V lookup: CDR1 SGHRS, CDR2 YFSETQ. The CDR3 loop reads CASSLAPSQPDQPQHF. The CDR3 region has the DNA TGCGCCAGCAGCTTGGCCCCTTCACAGCCTGATCAGCCCCAGCATTTT.

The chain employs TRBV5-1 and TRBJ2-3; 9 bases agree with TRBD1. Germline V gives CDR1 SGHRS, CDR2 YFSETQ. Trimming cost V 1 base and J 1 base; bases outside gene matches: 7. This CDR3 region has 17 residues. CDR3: CASSLRGTGRRTDTQYF. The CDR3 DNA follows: TGCGCCAGCAGCTTGAGGGGGACAGGGCGGCGCACAGATACGCAGTATTTT.

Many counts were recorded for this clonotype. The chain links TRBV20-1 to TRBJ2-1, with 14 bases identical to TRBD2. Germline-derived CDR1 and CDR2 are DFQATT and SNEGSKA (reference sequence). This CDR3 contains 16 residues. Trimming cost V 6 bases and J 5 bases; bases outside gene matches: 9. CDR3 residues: CSAAGTSGSYDNEQFF. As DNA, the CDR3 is TGCAGTGCGGCCGGGACTAGCGGGAGTTACGACAATGAGCAGTTCTTC.

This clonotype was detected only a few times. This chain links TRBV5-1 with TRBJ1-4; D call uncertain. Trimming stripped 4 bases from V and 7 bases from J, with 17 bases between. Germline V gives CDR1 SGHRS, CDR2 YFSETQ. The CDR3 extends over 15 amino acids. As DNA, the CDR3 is TGCGCCAGCAGCACCTCGTCGGGAAACGGTGAAAAACTGTTTTTT. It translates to CASSTSSGNGEKLFF. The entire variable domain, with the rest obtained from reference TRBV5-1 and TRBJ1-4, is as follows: KAGVTQTPRYLIKTRGQQVTLSCSPISGHRSVSWYQQTPGQGLQFLFEYFSETQRNKGNFPGRFSGRQFSNSRSEMNVSTLELGDSALYLCASSTSSGNGEKLFFGSGTQLSVL.

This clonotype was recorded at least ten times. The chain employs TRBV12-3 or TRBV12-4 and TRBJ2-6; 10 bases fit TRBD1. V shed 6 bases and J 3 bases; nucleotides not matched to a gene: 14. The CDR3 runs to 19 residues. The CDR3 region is CASSPGQGVFFFGANVLTF. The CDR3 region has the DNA TGTGCCAGCAGCCCTGGACAGGGGGTCTTCTTTTTTGGGGCCAACGTCCTGACTTTC.

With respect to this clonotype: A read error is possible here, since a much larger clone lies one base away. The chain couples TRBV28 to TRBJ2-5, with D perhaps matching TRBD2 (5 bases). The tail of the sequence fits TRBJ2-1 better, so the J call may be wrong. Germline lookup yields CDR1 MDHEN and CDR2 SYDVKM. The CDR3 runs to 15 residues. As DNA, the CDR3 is TGTGCCAGCAGTTTATGGAGTTACGGGGTCAATGAGCAGTTCTTC. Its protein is CASSLWSYGVNEQFF.

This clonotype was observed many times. In nucleotides, the CDR3 is TGTGCCAGCAGCCAAGGCCATGTCCCAGGCGAGCAGTACTTC. This gives the protein CASSQGHVPGEQYF. The chain joins TRBV3-1 to TRBJ2-7; D is ambiguous. The CDR3 totals 14 residues. The ends were cut back, 1 base at V and 6 bases at J, with 13 bases in the middle. The germline CDR1 and CDR2 sequences are LGHDT and YNNKEL (reference sequence).

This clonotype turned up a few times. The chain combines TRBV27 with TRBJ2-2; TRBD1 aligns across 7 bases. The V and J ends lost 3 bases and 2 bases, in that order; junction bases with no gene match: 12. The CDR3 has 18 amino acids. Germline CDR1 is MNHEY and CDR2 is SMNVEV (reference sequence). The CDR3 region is CASSFRGIGTVNTGELFF. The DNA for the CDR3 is TGTGCCAGCAGTTTTCGGGGAATTGGGACAGTCAACACCGGGGAGCTGTTTTTT.

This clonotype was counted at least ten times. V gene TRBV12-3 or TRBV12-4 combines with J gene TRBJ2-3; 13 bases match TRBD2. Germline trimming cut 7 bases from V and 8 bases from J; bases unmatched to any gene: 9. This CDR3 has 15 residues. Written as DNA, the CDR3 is TGTGCCAGCACCGAACTAGCGGGAGGGCCAGGTACGCAGTATTTT. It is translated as CASTELAGGPGTQYF.

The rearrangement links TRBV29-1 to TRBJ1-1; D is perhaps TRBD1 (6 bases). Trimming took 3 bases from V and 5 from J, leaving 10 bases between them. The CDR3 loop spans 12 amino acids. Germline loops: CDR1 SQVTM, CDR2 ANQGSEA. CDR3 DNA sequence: TGCAGCGTTGAGGGCCAGGGGACTGAAGCTTTCTTT. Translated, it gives CSVEGQGTEAFF. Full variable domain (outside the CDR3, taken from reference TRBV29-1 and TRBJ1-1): SAVISQKPSRDICQRGTSLTIQCQVDSQVTMMFWYRQQPGQSLTLIATANQGSEATYESGFVIDKFPISRPNLTFSTLTVSNMSPEDSSIYLCSVEGQGTEAFFGQGTRLTVV.